Each of the 5 T cell receptor beta chains below was sequenced from the same sample in a study of blood T cells in healthy people across ages. The authors ran a second PCR of 7 to 11 cycles using a sample-barcoded 5' primer and a J-beta primer mix. Using its own MiXCR run on the 5' RACE reads, TCRdb lists one record per CDR3 protein. The sample has hundreds of thousands of distinct CDR3 sequences, around 68% seen once. Sequenced sample: blood. These receptors all stem from a man aged 25-40 years in good health.

This clonotype occurred a few times. The gene calls are TRBV27 and TRBJ2-7; D gene ambiguous. Trimming took off 0 bases at V and 4 bases at J, with 7 bases between the two ends. Per germline, CDR1 MNHEY and CDR2 SMNVEV (reference sequence). This CDR3 is 13 amino acids long. The CDR3 coding sequence is TGTGCCAGCAGTTTATCGACCCGTTACGAGCAGTACTTC. This sequence encodes CASSLSTRYEQYF.

The chain recombines TRBV12-5 with TRBJ2-1; 9 bases are shared with TRBD2. The CDR3 consists of 20 residues. CDR1 and CDR2 (germline): LGHNT, FRNRAP. The trim removed 11 bases at V and 2 bases at J, leaving 25 bases unmatched. CDR3 bases: TGTGCTGGACCCCATGAGAGCGGGGGGCCTACGCTGACCCCCTACAATGAGCAGTTCTTC. Its protein product is CAGPHESGGPTLTPYNEQFF.

Here the CDR3 DNA reads TGTGCCAGCAGCTTCGACGGCTATAGCAATCAGCCCCAGCATTTT. Translation gives CASSFDGYSNQPQHF. V and J are TRBV5-5 and TRBJ1-5; D gene unclear. The germline V and J ends were trimmed by 2 bases and 0 bases, with 9 bases remaining between them. The germline gives CDR1 SGHKS, CDR2 YYEKEE (reference sequence). There are 15 residues in the CDR3.

This clonotype has just a few counts. This rearrangement joins TRBV27 to TRBJ2-7; D uncertain. The length of the CDR3 is 13 residues. Trimming shortened V by 3 bases and J by 2 bases, and 8 bases separated the two germline ends. Germline CDR1 MNHEY, CDR2 SMNVEV (reference sequence). The CDR3 sequence is CASSFGLTYEQYF. The DNA for the CDR3 is TGTGCCAGCAGTTTTGGGCTTACCTACGAGCAGTACTTC.

This clonotype was found once. The chain uses TRBV4-1 and TRBJ1-5; tentatively, D is TRBD1 (5 bases). Trimming took 0 bases from V and 1 from J, leaving 10 bases between them. The CDR3 contains 16 residues. Germline CDR1 and CDR2: MGHRA and YSYEKL. The CDR3 sequence: CASSQERAGSNQPQHF. CDR3 nucleotides: TGCGCCAGCAGCCAAGAGAGGGCAGGGAGCAATCAGCCCCAGCATTTT.